This TCR beta chain was found in a study of blood T cell repertoires in COVID-19. Study background: From the United States, Italy and Spain came samples of acute and convalescent COVID-19.

The CDR3 runs 13 residues. V dropped 3 bases and J dropped 7 bases, with 12 bases sitting between them. Germline assignment: CDR1 LGHDT and CDR2 YNNKEL (reference sequence). Clones were read by immunoSEQ multiplex PCR, and TCRdb kept only the in-frame ones, dropping some. The repertoire holds about 200,000 clones, about 80% seen once, with approximately 7.6% in the top ten. The chain joins TRBV3-1 (or the pseudogene TRBV3-2) to TRBJ2-5; D remains unclear. Source material: PBMCs or T cells enriched from blood (not recorded which). This receptor was identified in a man aged 35 to 55 who had recovered from COVID-19. The CDR3 is CASSQSVFGTQYF. The CDR3 DNA sequence: TGTGCCAGCAGCCAGAGTGTTTTTGGGACCCAGTACTTC.